The T cell receptor (delta chain) described here comes from a study of gamma delta lymphoproliferative disorders and STAT genes. CDR3 length: 15 amino acids. Germline V gives CDR1 GEAIGNYY, CDR2 EKD. The receptor sequences were amplified from genomic DNA of peripheral blood mononuclear cells. TCRdb reprocessed the multiplex PCR reads using CATT. The table lists approximately 1,200 delta-chain clones, 1.5% to 2.5% of them singletons. This clone has a handful of counts. Only one base separates this from a far larger clonotype, so it likely reflects a read error. Additional DNA sequences in this sample encode the identical CDR3.

The sequence came from a human donor in good health. The chain carries TRDV2 and TRDJ2; D gene unclear. The sample comprised blood. This CDR3 reads CACDTVGSLTAQLFF. The CDR3 DNA reads TGTGCCTGCGACACCGTCGGGTCCCTGACAGCACAACTCTTCTTT.